This is a list of T cell receptor beta chains from one sample in a study of blood T cell repertoires in COVID-19. Sequencing was performed with immunoSEQ multiplex PCR; in TCRdb, only in-frame clones are kept and a portion is missing. Of over 90,000 clones in the sample, almost 90% were seen once. Sequencing was carried out using peripheral blood. Receptors were obtained from a human donor in a cohort sampled during active COVID-19. Each CDR3 is given with its conserved first and last residue. Part of the rows lack a size; the others show once, few, many or a class for expanded clones.

j_call v_call clone_size cdr3_aa
TRBJ2-7 TRBV4-3 . CASSHPGTFLYEQYF
TRBJ1-3 TRBV30 . CAYGSDGNTIYF
TRBJ1-2 TRBV4-1 . CASSQAQGNYGYTF
TRBJ2-5 TRBV6-5 . CASRNRGETQYF
TRBJ2-5 TRBV10-2 . CASSGTAQETQYF
TRBJ2-6 TRBV4-3 . CASSQGSRVAGANVLTF
TRBJ2-2 TRBV4-2 few CASSQWARGELFF
TRBJ2-4 TRBV11-2 . CASSFRGRQAKNIQYF
TRBJ1-1 TRBV19 . CASSINGGLDTEAFF
TRBJ2-6 TRBV5-8 once CASSDRGSGANVLTF
TRBJ1-5 TRBV18 . CASSPLPSGLHSNQPQHF
TRBJ2-7 TRBV2 . CASFSGRQNEQYF
TRBJ2-3 TRBV5-1 . CASSSRAEDTQYF
TRBJ2-1 TRBV7-2 . CASSVNRGDEQFF
TRBJ2-7 TRBV30 . CAWSVRQGEQYF
TRBJ2-2 TRBV19 . CASSEQVNTGELFF
TRBJ2-2 TRBV18 . CASSPNRNTGELFF
TRBJ1-6 TRBV19 once CASRWAANSPLHF
TRBJ2-7 TRBV6-6 few CASKSQGKQYF
TRBJ1-6 TRBV11-2 . CASSFLGVPLGSPLHF
TRBJ1-5 TRBV7-7 . CASSASGGAGNQPQHF
TRBJ2-7 TRBV16 . CASSQGYSYEQYF
TRBJ2-5 TRBV11-2 . CASSFGRGETQYF
TRBJ1-1 TRBV2 . CASRFRISNTEAFF
TRBJ2-5 TRBV6-5 . CASSYLGQGSETQYF
TRBJ2-1 TRBV7-2 . CASSLSRGSYNEQFF
TRBJ1-2 TRBV5-1 . CASSFAWGNRGSYGYTF
TRBJ2-2 TRBV15 . CATRGLAGGPNTGELFF
TRBJ1-5 TRBV6-2/TRBV6-3 . CASSQPFYQPQHF
TRBJ2-7 TRBV29-1 . CSAGDRGSSYEQYF
TRBJ1-1 TRBV5-1 . CASSLGDRGGEAFF
TRBJ1-1 TRBV5-1 . CASSSQDTNTEAFF